The source of this T cell receptor (beta chain) is a study of radiotherapy plus CTLA-4 blockade in lung cancer. Study background: Disease control was present in roughly 30% of patients, and objective responses in about 18%.

Profiling relied on immunoSEQ multiplex PCR, and the TCRdb table lists in-frame clones only, not all of them. The table includes approximately 100,000 clones, 82% detected once. Notes on the study in general: Radiotherapy plus ipilimumab was followed by expansion in blood of tumor-derived TCR clones.

The CDR3 has 14 residues. After removal of 4 bases from V and 5 bases from J, the junction contained 4 bases not matched to a gene. Germline CDR1 KGHSH, CDR2 LQKENI. Points on this clone: Its antigen is as yet unknown.

The genes are TRBV18 and TRBJ2-2; TRBD1 matches 7 bases. This TCR was sampled from a human donor with non-small cell lung cancer who had a partial response to radiotherapy plus ipilimumab. Sample: peripheral blood, taken from a patient treated with radiotherapy plus ipilimumab. The CDR3 nucleotides read TGTGCCAGCTCACAGGGACAGACTACCGGGGAGCTGTTTTTT. Translation gives CASSQGQTTGELFF.